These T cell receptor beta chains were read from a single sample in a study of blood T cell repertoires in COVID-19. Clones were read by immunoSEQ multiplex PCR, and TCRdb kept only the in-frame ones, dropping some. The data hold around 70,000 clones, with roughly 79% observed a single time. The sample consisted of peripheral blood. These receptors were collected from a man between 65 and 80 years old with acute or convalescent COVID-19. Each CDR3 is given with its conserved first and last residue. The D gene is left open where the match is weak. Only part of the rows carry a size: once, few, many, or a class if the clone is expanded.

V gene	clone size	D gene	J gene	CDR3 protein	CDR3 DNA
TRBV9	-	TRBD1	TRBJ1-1	CASRPTGQNTEAFF	TGTGCCAGCAGACCGACAGGGCAGAACACTGAAGCTTTCTTT
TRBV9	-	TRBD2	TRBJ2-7	CASSPSGVQASEQYF	TGTGCCAGCAGCCCTAGCGGGGTACAAGCGAGCGAGCAGTACTTC
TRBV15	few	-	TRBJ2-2	CATSRVGGVSGELFF	TGTGCCACCAGCAGAGTAGGAGGGGTCTCCGGGGAGCTGTTTTTT
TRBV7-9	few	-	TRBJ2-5	CASSFLTGQETQYF	TGTGCCAGCAGCTTTTTGACAGGCCAAGAGACCCAGTACTTC
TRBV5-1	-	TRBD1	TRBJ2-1	CASSLGQGLLDEQFF	TGCGCCAGCAGCTTGGGACAGGGGCTCTTAGATGAGCAGTTCTTC
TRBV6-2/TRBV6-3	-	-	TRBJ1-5	CASSYLWGGPVGNQPQHF	TGTGCCAGCAGTTACCTTTGGGGGGGCCCGGTTGGCAATCAGCCCCAGCATTTT
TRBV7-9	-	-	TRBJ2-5	CASRLEETQYF	TGTGCCAGCCGTCTCGAAGAGACCCAGTACTTC
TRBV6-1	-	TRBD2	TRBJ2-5	CASSEATWLAEETQYF	TGTGCCAGCAGTGAAGCCACGTGGCTAGCGGAAGAGACCCAGTACTTC
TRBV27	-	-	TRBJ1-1	CASSTQGQYTEAFF	TGTGCCAGCAGCACTCAAGGACAGTACACTGAAGCTTTCTTT
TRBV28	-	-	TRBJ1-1	CASSSRFNTEAFF	TGTGCCAGCAGTTCCCGTTTTAACACTGAAGCTTTCTTT
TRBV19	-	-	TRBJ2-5	CASSPQEYQETQYF	TGTGCCAGTAGTCCACAGGAGTACCAAGAGACCCAGTACTTC
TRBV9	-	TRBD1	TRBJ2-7	CASSAGQGVFEQYF	TGTGCCAGCAGCGCGGGACAGGGGGTATTTGAGCAGTACTTC
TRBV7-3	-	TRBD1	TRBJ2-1	CASSPRTGAYNEQFF	TGTGCCAGCAGCCCACGGACAGGGGCTTACAATGAGCAGTTCTTC
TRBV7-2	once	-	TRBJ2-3	CASSLLGGASTDTQYF	TGTGCCAGCAGCTTATTGGGTGGGGCCAGCACAGATACGCAGTATTTT
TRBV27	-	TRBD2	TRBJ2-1	CASSFNKLAGSYNEQFF	TGTGCCAGCAGTTTCAACAAACTAGCGGGCTCCTACAATGAGCAGTTCTTC
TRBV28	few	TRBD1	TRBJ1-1	CASSLPDREAFF	TGTGCCAGCAGTTTACCGGACAGGGAGGCTTTCTTT
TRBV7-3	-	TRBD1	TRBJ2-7	CASSSGQGLEQYF	TGTGCCAGCAGCTCAGGACAGGGGCTAGAGCAGTACTTC
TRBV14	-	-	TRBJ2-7	CASIWQTYEQYF	TGTGCCAGCATATGGCAGACCTACGAGCAGTACTTC
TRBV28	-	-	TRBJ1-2	CASSLHGFGGYTF	TGTGCCAGCAGTTTGCACGGGTTTGGTGGCTACACCTTC
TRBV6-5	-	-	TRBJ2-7	CASSYSWGDNEQYF	TGTGCCAGCAGTTACTCGTGGGGCGACAACGAGCAGTACTTC
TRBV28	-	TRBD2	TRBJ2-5	CASSLQFLAGGYLRETQYF	TGTGCCAGCAGTTTACAGTTTCTAGCGGGAGGCTATCTGAGAGAGACCCAGTACTTC
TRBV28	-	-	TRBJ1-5	CASSQNRVLNQPQHF	TGTGCCAGCAGTCAGAACCGGGTCCTCAATCAGCCCCAGCATTTT
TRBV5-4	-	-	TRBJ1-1	CASSGGGAGTEAFF	TGTGCCAGCTCCGGGGGAGGGGCTGGGACTGAAGCTTTCTTT
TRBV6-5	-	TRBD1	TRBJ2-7	CASTPGQGSYEQYF	TGTGCCAGCACCCCGGGACAGGGGAGCTACGAGCAGTACTTC
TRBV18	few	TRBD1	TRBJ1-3	CASSPQTGSSGNTIYF	TGTGCCAGCTCACCGCAGACAGGGAGTTCTGGAAACACCATATATTTT
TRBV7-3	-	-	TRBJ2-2	CASSPYDRGGELFF	TGTGCCAGCAGCCCATACGACCGGGGCGGGGAGCTGTTTTTT
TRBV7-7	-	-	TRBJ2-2	CASSPGHPTGELFF	TGTGCTAGCAGCCCCGGACACCCCACCGGGGAGCTGTTTTTT
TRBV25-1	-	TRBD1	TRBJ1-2	CASHRQGQDGYTF	TGTGCCAGCCACCGACAGGGGCAGGATGGCTACACCTTC
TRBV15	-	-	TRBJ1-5	CATSRGGDQPQHF	TGTGCCACCAGCCGAGGGGGGGATCAGCCCCAGCATTTT
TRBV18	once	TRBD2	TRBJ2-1	CASSPTPGGNEQFF	TGTGCCAGCTCACCCACCCCGGGAGGCAATGAGCAGTTCTTC
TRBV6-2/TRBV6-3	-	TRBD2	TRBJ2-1	CASSYGPSGTIEQFF	TGTGCCAGCAGTTACGGTCCTAGCGGGACCATTGAGCAGTTCTTC
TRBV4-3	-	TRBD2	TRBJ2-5	CASSPQVGGRGGEETQYF	TGCGCCAGCAGCCCCCAAGTGGGCGGGAGAGGTGGGGAAGAGACCCAGTACTTC
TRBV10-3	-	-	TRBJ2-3	CATCLAPSTDTQYF	TGTGCCACCTGTCTAGCGCCTAGCACAGATACGCAGTATTTT
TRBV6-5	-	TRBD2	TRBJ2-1	CASSLGLAGGNEQFF	TGTGCCAGCAGCCTCGGCCTAGCGGGAGGTAATGAGCAGTTCTTC
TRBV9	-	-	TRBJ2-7	CASSVGQNLEQYF	TGTGCCAGCAGCGTCGGACAGAACCTCGAGCAGTACTTC
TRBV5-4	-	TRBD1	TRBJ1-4	CASSLLKVRDRGSGGEKLFF	TGTGCCAGCAGCTTGTTAAAGGTGAGGGACAGGGGGAGCGGAGGTGAAAAACTGTTTTTT
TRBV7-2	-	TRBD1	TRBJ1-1	CASSLGTGLNTEAFF	TGTGCCAGCAGCTTGGGGACAGGGCTGAACACTGAAGCTTTCTTT